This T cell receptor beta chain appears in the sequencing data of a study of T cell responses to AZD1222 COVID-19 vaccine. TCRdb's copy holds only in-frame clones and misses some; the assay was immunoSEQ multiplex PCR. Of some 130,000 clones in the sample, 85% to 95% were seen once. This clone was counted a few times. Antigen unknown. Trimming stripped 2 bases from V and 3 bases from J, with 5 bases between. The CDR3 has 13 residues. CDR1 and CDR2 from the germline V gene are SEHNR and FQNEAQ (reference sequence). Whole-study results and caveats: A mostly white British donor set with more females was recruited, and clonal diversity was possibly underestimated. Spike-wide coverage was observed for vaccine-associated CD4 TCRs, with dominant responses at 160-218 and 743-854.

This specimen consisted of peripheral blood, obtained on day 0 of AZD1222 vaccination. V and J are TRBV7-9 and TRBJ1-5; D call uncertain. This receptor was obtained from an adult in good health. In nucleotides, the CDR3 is TGTGCCAGCAGCTTATGGCCCAATCAGCCCCAGCATTTT. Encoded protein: CASSLWPNQPQHF.